A selection of T cell receptor beta chains follows, all from one sample in a study of molecular identifiers for immune sequencing clone quantification. TCRdb fed the PCR reads into MiXCR, producing one record per CDR3 protein. The sample yields 600,000 to 650,000 distinct CDR3 sequences, 15% to 20% seen once. Sequencing was done on a sample of naive CD8+ T cells from blood, with Jurkat cell RNA spiked in. The receptors were sampled from a human donor in good health. Some libraries in this study had Jurkat cell RNA spiked in. Both conserved end residues are part of each CDR3. Fields, in order: V gene, J gene, CDR3 protein.

v_gene: TRBV27
j_gene: TRBJ2-7
CDR3aa: CASRLTDYSYEQYF

v_gene: TRBV7-8
j_gene: TRBJ2-3
CDR3aa: CASSSLAGAHTDTQYF

v_gene: TRBV15
j_gene: TRBJ2-7
CDR3aa: CATGPRDRVHEQYF

v_gene: TRBV19
j_gene: TRBJ2-3
CDR3aa: CASSVQGGDTQYF

v_gene: TRBV30
j_gene: TRBJ1-1
CDR3aa: CAWRKGVGTEAFF

v_gene: TRBV19
j_gene: TRBJ1-2
CDR3aa: CASTGRQMGFLYGYTF

v_gene: TRBV7-9
j_gene: TRBJ2-1
CDR3aa: CASSLSRGRQGYNEQFF

v_gene: TRBV24-1
j_gene: TRBJ1-5
CDR3aa: CATSDLTGNQPQHF

v_gene: TRBV5-1
j_gene: TRBJ2-3
CDR3aa: CASSLSPGDFNTDTQYF

v_gene: TRBV12-3/TRBV12-4
j_gene: TRBJ2-3
CDR3aa: CASSALAGGLDTQYF

v_gene: TRBV4-3
j_gene: TRBJ1-5
CDR3aa: CASSQFLTGGTNQPQHF

v_gene: TRBV7-8
j_gene: TRBJ2-2
CDR3aa: CASSLGWAAGELFF

v_gene: TRBV19
j_gene: TRBJ2-1
CDR3aa: CASAAGGKDEQFF

v_gene: TRBV6-2/TRBV6-3
j_gene: TRBJ2-2
CDR3aa: CASTVSGELFF

v_gene: TRBV7-6
j_gene: TRBJ2-3
CDR3aa: CASSFWGRSTDTQYF

v_gene: TRBV4-1
j_gene: TRBJ2-7
CDR3aa: CASSQDLQDRYDEQYF

v_gene: TRBV13
j_gene: TRBJ2-5
CDR3aa: CASSLELKGETQYF

v_gene: TRBV3-1
j_gene: TRBJ1-3
CDR3aa: CASSQDRGQGNTIYF

v_gene: TRBV2
j_gene: TRBJ1-1
CDR3aa: CASSPGALYFGAFF

v_gene: TRBV20-1
j_gene: TRBJ2-7
CDR3aa: CSARAVGITYEQYF

v_gene: TRBV7-6
j_gene: TRBJ2-3
CDR3aa: CASSSLEGLDTQYF

v_gene: TRBV5-5
j_gene: TRBJ1-6
CDR3aa: CASSGDFVSSYNSPLHF

v_gene: TRBV6-5
j_gene: TRBJ2-2
CDR3aa: CASSYIGGPNGAGELFF

v_gene: TRBV7-2
j_gene: TRBJ2-7
CDR3aa: CASSPWAEGLVYEQYF

v_gene: TRBV29-1
j_gene: TRBJ2-7
CDR3aa: CSVGGGAVPRSYEQYF

v_gene: TRBV28
j_gene: TRBJ2-3
CDR3aa: CASSQRGSGSTDTQYF

v_gene: TRBV28
j_gene: TRBJ2-4
CDR3aa: CASSLHRVRDIQYF

v_gene: TRBV3-1
j_gene: TRBJ2-5
CDR3aa: CASSLGQGFSETQYF

v_gene: TRBV10-1
j_gene: TRBJ2-3
CDR3aa: CASSESATDTQYF

v_gene: TRBV2
j_gene: TRBJ1-6
CDR3aa: CASSDDKDDSPLHF

v_gene: TRBV29-1
j_gene: TRBJ1-4
CDR3aa: CSVEAGLEGKLLF

v_gene: TRBV5-4
j_gene: TRBJ2-5
CDR3aa: CASSSDIQETQYF

v_gene: TRBV4-1
j_gene: TRBJ1-1
CDR3aa: CASSQDPPGTAAFF

v_gene: TRBV12-3/TRBV12-4
j_gene: TRBJ2-3
CDR3aa: CASSLGGQGAVTQYF

v_gene: TRBV12-3/TRBV12-4
j_gene: TRBJ1-1
CDR3aa: CASSLSYGTGWGNTEAFF

v_gene: TRBV24-1
j_gene: TRBJ2-7
CDR3aa: CATRSGNEQYF

v_gene: TRBV10-3
j_gene: TRBJ1-3
CDR3aa: CAIRQGHNQPGYF

v_gene: TRBV5-1
j_gene: TRBJ1-1
CDR3aa: CASSLDGYLNTEAFF

v_gene: TRBV4-3
j_gene: TRBJ2-2
CDR3aa: CASSQDSTGELFF

v_gene: TRBV11-2
j_gene: TRBJ2-1
CDR3aa: CASSLDSGEQFF

v_gene: TRBV6-5
j_gene: TRBJ2-1
CDR3aa: CASSYSMSWNEQFF

v_gene: TRBV7-9
j_gene: TRBJ2-2
CDR3aa: CASSNPRDGELFF

v_gene: TRBV2
j_gene: TRBJ1-2
CDR3aa: CASSPNGGAGGYTF

v_gene: TRBV28
j_gene: TRBJ2-7
CDR3aa: CASSYPESYEHYF

v_gene: TRBV15
j_gene: TRBJ2-5
CDR3aa: CATSSRSVQETQYF

v_gene: TRBV7-9
j_gene: TRBJ1-1
CDR3aa: CASSFDPPGQGLLTEAFF

v_gene: TRBV7-9
j_gene: TRBJ1-4
CDR3aa: CASSSADRGTNEKLFF

v_gene: TRBV4-3
j_gene: TRBJ2-5
CDR3aa: CASSQDLSETQYF

v_gene: TRBV7-9
j_gene: TRBJ2-7
CDR3aa: CASSLVRDDEQYF

v_gene: TRBV7-9
j_gene: TRBJ2-7
CDR3aa: CASSAPQAGEQYF

v_gene: TRBV7-2
j_gene: TRBJ2-7
CDR3aa: CASSLLGDTHYEQYF

v_gene: TRBV7-9
j_gene: TRBJ1-6
CDR3aa: CASSLLQSFYNSPLHF

v_gene: TRBV15
j_gene: TRBJ2-5
CDR3aa: CATSRDRVQGTQYF

v_gene: TRBV28
j_gene: TRBJ2-5
CDR3aa: CASSFSGVETQYF

v_gene: TRBV27
j_gene: TRBJ2-1
CDR3aa: CASSPLVGLASYNEQFF